This TCR beta chain was observed in a study of blood T cell repertoires in COVID-19. Trimming cost V 2 bases and J 4 bases, with 6 bases left between them. Germline V CDR1 and CDR2: MDHEN, SYDVKM. The length of the CDR3 is 12 residues. This table comes from immunoSEQ multiplex PCR, and its TCRdb copy is limited to in-frame clones, with some not included. This sample carries around 19,000 clones, roughly 90% of them seen once, and the ten largest clones take about 16%. Sequenced sample: peripheral blood. V gene TRBV28 combines with J gene TRBJ2-7, with D possibly being TRBD2 (6 bases). The TCR comes from a human donor in a cohort sampled during active COVID-19. DNA of the CDR3: TGTGCCAGCAGTTTAGGGGGGTACGAGCAGTACTTC. It translates to CASSLGGYEQYF.